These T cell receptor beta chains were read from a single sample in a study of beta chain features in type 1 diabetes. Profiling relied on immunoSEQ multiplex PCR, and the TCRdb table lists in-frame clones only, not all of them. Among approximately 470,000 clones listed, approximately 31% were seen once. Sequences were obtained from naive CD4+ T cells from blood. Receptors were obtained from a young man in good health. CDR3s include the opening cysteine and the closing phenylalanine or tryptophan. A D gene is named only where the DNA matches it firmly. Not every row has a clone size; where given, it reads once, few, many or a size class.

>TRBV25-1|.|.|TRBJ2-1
CASSARASYNEQFF
TGTGCCAGCAGTGCCCGGGCCTCCTACAATGAGCAGTTCTTC
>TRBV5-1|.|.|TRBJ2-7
CASSRGYEQYF
TGCGCCAGCAGCCGCGGTTACGAGCAGTACTTC
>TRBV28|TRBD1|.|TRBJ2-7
CASSQGDRPYEQYF
TGTGCCAGCAGTCAAGGGGACAGACCCTACGAGCAGTACTTC
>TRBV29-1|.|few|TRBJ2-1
CSVEYLSSYNEQFF
TGCAGCGTTGAGTACCTAAGCTCCTACAATGAGCAGTTCTTC
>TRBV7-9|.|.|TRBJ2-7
CASSSQGRERVHEQYF
TGTGCCAGCAGCTCACAGGGGCGGGAGCGGGTCCACGAGCAGTACTTC
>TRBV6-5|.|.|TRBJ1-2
CASSNARNEGYGYTF
TGTGCCAGCAGTAACGCCAGGAATGAAGGCTATGGCTACACCTTC
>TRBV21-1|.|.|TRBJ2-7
CASSRLGLACYEQYF
TGTGCCAGCAGCAGGCTGGGACTAGCCTGCTACGAGCAGTACTTC
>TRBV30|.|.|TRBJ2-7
CAWSTGLEQYF
TGTGCCTGGAGTACCGGGCTCGAGCAGTACTTC
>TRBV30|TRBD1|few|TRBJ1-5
CAWSAGQFNQPQHF
TGTGCCTGGAGCGCGGGACAGTTCAATCAGCCCCAGCATTTT
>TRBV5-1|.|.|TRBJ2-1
CASSLFYFGDEQFF
TGCGCCAGCAGCTTGTTCTACTTCGGCGACGAGCAGTTCTTC
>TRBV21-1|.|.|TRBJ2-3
CASSKVGGGLANPSTDTQYF
TGTGCCAGCAGCAAAGTTGGAGGGGGCCTAGCGAACCCTAGCACAGATACGCAGTATTTT
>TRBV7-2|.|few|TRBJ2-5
CASSSVGTWEETQYF
TGTGCCAGCAGCTCCGTTGGAACCTGGGAGGAGACCCAGTACTTC
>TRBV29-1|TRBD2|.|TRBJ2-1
CSVEGTSGINEQFF
TGCAGCGTTGAGGGGACTAGCGGGATAAATGAGCAGTTCTTC
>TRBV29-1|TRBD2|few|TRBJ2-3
CSVARLAAKDTQYF
TGCAGCGTTGCGAGACTAGCGGCAAAGGATACGCAGTATTTT
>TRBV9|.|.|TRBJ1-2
CASSVQDILANYGYTF
TGTGCCAGCAGCGTACAGGATATCCTAGCTAACTATGGCTACACCTTC
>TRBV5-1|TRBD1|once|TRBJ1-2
CASSYGTEGYGYTF
TGCGCCAGCAGCTACGGGACAGAGGGGTATGGCTACACCTTC
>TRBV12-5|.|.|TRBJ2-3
CASGWSGATDTQYF
TGTGCTAGTGGTTGGAGCGGTGCGACCGATACGCAGTATTTT
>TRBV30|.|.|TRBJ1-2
CAWSVGASSRGYTF
TGTGCCTGGAGTGTCGGCGCCAGCTCGCGGGGCTACACCTTC
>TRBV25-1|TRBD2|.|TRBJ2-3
CASERSSGRSDTQYF
TGTGCCAGCGAGCGGTCTAGCGGGAGATCAGATACGCAGTATTTT
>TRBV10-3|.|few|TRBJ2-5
CAISGPGQETQYF
TGTGCCATCAGTGGGCCAGGCCAAGAGACCCAGTACTTC
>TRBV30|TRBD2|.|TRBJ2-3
CAWSLAGGYTDTQYF
TGTGCCTGGAGTTTGGCGGGAGGGTACACAGATACGCAGTATTTT
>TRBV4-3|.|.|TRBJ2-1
CASSQGGPSYNEQFF
TGCGCCAGCAGCCAAGGAGGGCCGTCCTACAATGAGCAGTTCTTC
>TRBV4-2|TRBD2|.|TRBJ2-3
CASSQVAGGPGTQYF
TGTGCCAGCAGCCAAGTGGCGGGAGGGCCCGGTACGCAGTATTTT
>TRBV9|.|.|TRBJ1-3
CASSVERGFSGNTIYF
TGTGCCAGCAGCGTAGAGAGAGGGTTCTCTGGAAACACCATATATTTT
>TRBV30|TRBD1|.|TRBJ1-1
CAWSPGQGLTAFF
TGTGCCTGGAGCCCGGGACAGGGGCTTACGGCTTTCTTT
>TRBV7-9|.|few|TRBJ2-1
CASSPILRVVSYNEQFF
TGTGCCAGCAGCCCAATTCTCCGGGTAGTCTCCTACAATGAGCAGTTCTTC
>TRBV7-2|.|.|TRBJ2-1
CASSSPGRYNEQFF
TGTGCCAGCAGTAGTCCGGGGCGGTACAATGAGCAGTTCTTC
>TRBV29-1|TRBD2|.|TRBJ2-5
CSMTRGSGETQYF
TGCAGCATGACTCGCGGGAGCGGAGAGACCCAGTACTTC
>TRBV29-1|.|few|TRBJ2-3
CSYGRGSTDTQYF
TGCAGTTATGGGCGGGGAAGCACAGATACGCAGTATTTT
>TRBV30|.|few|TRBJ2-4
CAWSPQRSSVAKNIQYF
TGTGCCTGGAGTCCTCAACGGTCCAGTGTAGCCAAAAACATTCAGTACTTC
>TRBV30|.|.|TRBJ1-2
CAWRQGWSGYTF
TGTGCCTGGAGACAGGGATGGAGCGGCTACACCTTC
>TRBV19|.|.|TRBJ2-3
CASSSGATDTQYF
TGTGCCAGTAGCTCAGGGGCAACAGATACGCAGTATTTT
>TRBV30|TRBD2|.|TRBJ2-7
CAWSHTGTSGLQQYF
TGTGCCTGGAGTCATACCGGGACTAGCGGTCTCCAGCAGTACTTC
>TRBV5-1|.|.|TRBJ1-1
CASSLGPLLGSEAFF
TGCGCCAGCAGCTTGGGCCCCCTTTTGGGATCAGAAGCTTTCTTT
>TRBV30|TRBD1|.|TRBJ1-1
CAWSHRGSGTEAFF
TGTGCCTGGAGTCACAGGGGATCGGGGACTGAAGCTTTCTTT
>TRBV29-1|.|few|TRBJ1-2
CSVGLTGYGYTF
TGCAGCGTTGGTCTGACCGGCTATGGCTACACCTTC
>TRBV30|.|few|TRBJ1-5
CAWSVGKGHNQPQHF
TGTGCCTGGAGTGTAGGAAAGGGCCACAATCAGCCCCAGCATTTT
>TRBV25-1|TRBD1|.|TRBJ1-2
CASSESGTANYGYTF
TGTGCCAGCAGTGAATCCGGGACAGCTAACTATGGCTACACCTTC
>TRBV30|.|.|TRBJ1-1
CAWSGDPNTEAFF
TGTGCCTGGAGTGGAGACCCGAACACTGAAGCTTTCTTT
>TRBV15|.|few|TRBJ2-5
CATKRALPNQETQYF
TGTGCCACCAAACGAGCGCTGCCAAACCAAGAGACCCAGTACTTC
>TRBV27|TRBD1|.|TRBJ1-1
CASSQGTGELVNTEAFF
TGTGCCAGCAGTCAAGGGACAGGCGAGTTGGTGAACACTGAAGCTTTCTTT
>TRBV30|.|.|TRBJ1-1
CAWSAAGQNTEAFF
TGTGCCTGGAGCGCGGCCGGTCAGAACACTGAAGCTTTCTTT
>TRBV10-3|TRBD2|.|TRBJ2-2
CAISWTSGNTGELFF
TGTGCCATCAGCTGGACTAGCGGAAACACCGGGGAGCTGTTTTTT
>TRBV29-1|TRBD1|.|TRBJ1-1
CSVDVGGTTEAFF
TGCAGCGTTGATGTAGGGGGCACCACTGAAGCTTTCTTT
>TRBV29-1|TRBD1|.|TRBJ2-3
CSARGRVGTDTQYF
TGCAGCGCCAGGGGGCGCGTTGGCACAGATACGCAGTATTTT
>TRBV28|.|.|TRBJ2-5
CASSPQGSQETQYF
TGTGCCAGCAGTCCTCAGGGGAGCCAAGAGACCCAGTACTTC
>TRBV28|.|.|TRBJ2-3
CASRKDPDTQYF
TGTGCCAGCAGGAAAGACCCAGATACGCAGTATTTT
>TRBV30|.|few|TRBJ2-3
CAWRQGGVDTQYF
TGTGCCTGGAGACAGGGAGGGGTAGATACGCAGTATTTT